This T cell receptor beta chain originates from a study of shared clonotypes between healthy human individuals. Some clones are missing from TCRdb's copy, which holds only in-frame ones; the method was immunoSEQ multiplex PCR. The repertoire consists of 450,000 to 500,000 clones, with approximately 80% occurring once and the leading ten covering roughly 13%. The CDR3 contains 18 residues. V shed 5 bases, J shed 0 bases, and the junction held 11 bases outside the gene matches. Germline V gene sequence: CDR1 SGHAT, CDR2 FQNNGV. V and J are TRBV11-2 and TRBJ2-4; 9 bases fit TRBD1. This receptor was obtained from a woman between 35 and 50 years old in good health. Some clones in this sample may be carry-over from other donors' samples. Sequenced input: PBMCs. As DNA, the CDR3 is TGTGCCAGCAGCCGTCCCGGGACAGGGACCTTAGCCAAAAACATTCAGTACTTC. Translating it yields CASSRPGTGTLAKNIQYF.